This T cell receptor beta chain stems from a study of T cells after yellow fever vaccination. This clonotype has only a few counts. Its antigen remains unidentified. Universal primer sites and UMIs were introduced during 5'RACE template-switching synthesis of TCR cDNA. TCRdb called the 5' RACE reads again in MiXCR, with one record for every CDR3 protein. The repertoire includes a few hundred thousand distinct CDR3 sequences, 6.9% of them detected once, and around 0.9% sits in the top ten. The germline CDR1 and CDR2 sequences are MNHEY and SVGAGI. V was clipped by 7 bases and J by 0 bases, with 12 bases between them. The CDR3 consists of 14 residues. Whole-study results and caveats: Once the booster was given, most primary-vaccination clones reappeared, at more than 95% for CD4 and 88% for CD8. The appearance of a small share of clonotypes in both CD4 and CD8 compartments was observed.

The rearrangement links TRBV6-5 to TRBJ1-1; D is uncertain. This clonotype was obtained from a man aged 25-45 years who received the YFV17D yellow fever vaccine. Sequenced material: CD4+ T cells sorted from PBMCs, taken 15 days after the yellow fever booster vaccination. Written as DNA, the CDR3 is TGTGCCAGCATGGTAGACGGTATGAACACTGAAGCTTTCTTT. It is translated as CASMVDGMNTEAFF.